This TCR beta chain was captured by sequencing in a study of CD8 T cells in Susac syndrome (dated by TCRdb to between 2018 and 2021). Looking at the study overall: Among the sequenced Susac syndrome patients, over five had clinically active disease and 8 or 9 were in clinical remission. At blood withdrawal, Susac syndrome patients were either therapy-naive, taking corticosteroids (in some cases with IVIg as well), or taking IVIg alone. Whether CD8+ T cell activation and differentiation in Susac syndrome was antigen driven was tested using repertoire sequencing.

Peripheral blood CD8+ and CD4+ T cells from healthy donors, Susac syndrome patients and multiple sclerosis patients were profiled by high-throughput TCR beta sequencing. Susac syndrome patients met recently defined diagnostic criteria for definite or probable disease. CD8+ TEMRA cells were enriched by FACS, while bulk CD8+ and CD4+ T cells were purified by magnetic negative isolation. Blood was collected in EDTA tubes and processed within 24 hours, with PBMCs isolated through density gradient centrifugation. PBMCs intended for TCR sequencing were cryopreserved in liquid nitrogen and were subsequently thawed in a 37 degrees C water bath. A purity of at least 90% was achieved for sorted or isolated CD4+, CD8+ and CD8+ TEMRA cells. RNA was extracted with the RNeasy kit and about 0.5 to 1 ug was reverse transcribed using random hexamers. TCR beta CDR3 regions were amplified with the immunoSEQ multiplex PCR assay covering 54 Vbeta and 13 Jbeta segments. Bias from PCR amplification was corrected by using a synthetic template baseline for primer optimization and for computational correction. Processing in the source paper ran as follows. Reads were annotated to V, D and J genes per IMGT and analyzed with immunoSEQ Analyzer, keeping only productive sequences. Clonality was computed as one minus Shannon entropy normalized by log2 of the number of productive unique sequences. For each patient and control, public and private clones were evaluated within the 100 most prevalent clones. Clones were defined as Susac-specific when absent from the healthy and MS cohorts, from approximately 1,100 published viral clones and from other ImmuneACCESS disease sequences. TCRdb itself trimmed the public reads at Q25 with fastp, ran MiXCR and retained productive beta chains. Each entry is one CDR3 protein sequence, shown with its most common DNA and genes. The V and J calls shown here were made by TCRdb, not taken from the authors' results. Present in this sample are tens of thousands of distinct CDR3 sequences, around 93% of which were seen just once. Over 0.12% of the sample lies in the top ten.

As regards this clonotype: Its antigen remains unidentified. No base qualities exist here, and no much larger clone lies one base off it.

The research as a whole found: The study acknowledged that relatively few individuals were included in the TCR sequencing and HLA analysis. No clonal expansion was detected in the CD4+ T cell repertoire of Susac syndrome patients.

Input material: CD4+ T cells from PBMCs. The TCR was taken from a human donor with Susac syndrome.

The sequenced DNA: TGTGCCAGCTCACCACCGATAACAGGGAGGGATGGCTACACCTTC. This encodes CASSPPITGRDGYTF. The chain couples TRBV18 to TRBJ1-2; a weak D assignment points to TRBD1 (6 bases agree). Deletion took 0 bases off V and 6 bases off J, with a span of 14 bases between the germline ends. From the germline V gene, CDR1 is KGHSH and CDR2 is LQKENI. There are 15 amino acids in the CDR3, from cysteine to phenylalanine inclusive. Only the CDR3 part of the read is kept: 45 bases, read in frame from the first base. With the rest looked up from the reference TRBV18 and TRBJ1-2 genes rather than sequenced, the full variable domain is NAGVMQNPRHLVRRRGQEARLRCSPMKGHSHVYWYRQLPEEGLKFMVYLQKENIIDESGMPKERFSAEFPKEGPSILRIQQVVRGDSAAYFCASSPPITGRDGYTFGSGTRLTVV.